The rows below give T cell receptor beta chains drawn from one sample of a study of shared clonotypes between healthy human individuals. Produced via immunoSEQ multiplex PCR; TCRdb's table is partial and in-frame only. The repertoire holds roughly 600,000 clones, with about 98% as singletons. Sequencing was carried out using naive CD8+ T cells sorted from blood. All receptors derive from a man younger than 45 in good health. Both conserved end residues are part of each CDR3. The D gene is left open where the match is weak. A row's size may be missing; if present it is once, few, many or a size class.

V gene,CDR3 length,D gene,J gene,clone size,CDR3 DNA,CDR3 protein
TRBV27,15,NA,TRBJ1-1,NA,TGTGCCAGCACCCTATCGTGGGGGTTGAACACTGAAGCTTTCTTT,CASTLSWGLNTEAFF
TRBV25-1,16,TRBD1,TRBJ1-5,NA,TGTGCCAGCAGCGCCGGAACAGGGGGCTTGGGTCAGCCCCAGCATTTT,CASSAGTGGLGQPQHF
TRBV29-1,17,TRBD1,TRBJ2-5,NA,TGCAGCGCCCCTCTCGGACAGGGGGCGCGGGACCAAGAGACCCAGTACTTC,CSAPLGQGARDQETQYF
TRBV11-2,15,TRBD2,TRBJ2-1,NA,TGTGCCAGCAGCTTATCAGGACTAGCGGGAGCTGAGCAGTTCTTC,CASSLSGLAGAEQFF
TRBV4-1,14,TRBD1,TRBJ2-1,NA,TGCGCCAGCAGCCAGACAGGGTTAGGCAATGAGCAGTTCTTC,CASSQTGLGNEQFF
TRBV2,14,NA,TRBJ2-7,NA,TGTGCCAGCAGGAATTGGGGTCCTCGGGACGAGCAGTACTTC,CASRNWGPRDEQYF
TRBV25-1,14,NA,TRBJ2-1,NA,TGTGCCAGCAGCGCAGGGGCGGCTAACAATGAGCAGTTCTTC,CASSAGAANNEQFF
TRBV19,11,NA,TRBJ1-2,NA,TGTGCCAGTAGATACGCTTATGGCTACACCTTC,CASRYAYGYTF
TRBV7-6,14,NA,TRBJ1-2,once,TGTGCCAGCAGCATCCCGGGACTTAACTATGGCTACACCTTC,CASSIPGLNYGYTF
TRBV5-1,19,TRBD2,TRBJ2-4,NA,TGCGCCAGCAGCTCCGGACTAGCGGGAGGTTACTTAGCCAAAAACATTCAGTACTTC,CASSSGLAGGYLAKNIQYF
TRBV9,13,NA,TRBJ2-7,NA,TGTGCCAGCAGGTCAAAGTCCTCCTACGAGCAGTACTTC,CASRSKSSYEQYF
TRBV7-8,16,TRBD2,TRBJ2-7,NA,TGTGCCAGCAGCCCGCTAGGGTTAGCGGGACACTACGAGCAGTACTTC,CASSPLGLAGHYEQYF
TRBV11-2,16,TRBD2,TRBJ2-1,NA,TGTGCCAGCAGCTCGACTAGCGGGTCCCCGTACAATGAGCAGTTCTTC,CASSSTSGSPYNEQFF
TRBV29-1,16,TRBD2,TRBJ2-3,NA,TGCAGCGTTGAAGAAGGCGCGGGACTAGCGGCAGATACGCAGTATTTT,CSVEEGAGLAADTQYF
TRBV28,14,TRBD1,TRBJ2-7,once,TGTGCCAGCAGTTTCCGACAGGGATTCAACGAGCAGTACTTC,CASSFRQGFNEQYF
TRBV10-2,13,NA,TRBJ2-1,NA,TGCGCCAGCCTCAAAGGGGGGCCCAATGAGCAGTTCTTC,CASLKGGPNEQFF
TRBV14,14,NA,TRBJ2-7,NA,TGTGCCAGCAGCCAAGTCAACCAGGATTACGAGCAGTACTTC,CASSQVNQDYEQYF
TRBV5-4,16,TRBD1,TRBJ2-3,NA,TGTGCCAGCAGCGCTACCGGGACAGGGTCCACAGATACGCAGTATTTT,CASSATGTGSTDTQYF
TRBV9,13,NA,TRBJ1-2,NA,TGTGCCAGCAGCGGGCTCTTGGTCTTTGGCTACACCTTC,CASSGLLVFGYTF
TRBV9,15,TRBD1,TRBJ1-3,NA,TGTGCCAGCAGCGCCCAGACAGGGACTGGAAACACCATATATTTT,CASSAQTGTGNTIYF
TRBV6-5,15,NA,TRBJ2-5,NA,TGTGCCAGCAGTTACACGGGAGCCTCAGGGGAGACCCAGTACTTC,CASSYTGASGETQYF
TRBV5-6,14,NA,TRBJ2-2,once,TGTGCCAGCAGCTTGGTAACGAGCACCGGGGAGCTGTTTTTT,CASSLVTSTGELFF
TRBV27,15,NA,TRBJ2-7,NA,TGTGCCAGCAAAACGACGGACGGTTCAATCTACGAGCAGTACTTC,CASKTTDGSIYEQYF
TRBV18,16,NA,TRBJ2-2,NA,TGTGCCAGCTCACCACCGATCTCCAGGGCTCCCGGGGAGCTGTTTTTT,CASSPPISRAPGELFF
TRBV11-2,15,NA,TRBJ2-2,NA,TGTGCCAGCAGCTTAGTCAGGACGAACACCGGGGAGCTGTTTTTT,CASSLVRTNTGELFF
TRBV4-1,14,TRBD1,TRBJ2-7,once,TGCGCCAGCAGCCAGGGACAGGGATCCTACGAGCAGTACTTC,CASSQGQGSYEQYF
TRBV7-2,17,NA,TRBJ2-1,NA,TGTGCCAGCAGCTTTACTAGCTCCCACCGACAGGGCAATGAGCAGTTCTTC,CASSFTSSHRQGNEQFF
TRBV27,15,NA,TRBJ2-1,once,TGTGCCAGCCGCGAGGGCCCCCTGTCCTACAATGAGCAGTTCTTC,CASREGPLSYNEQFF